This T cell receptor beta chain was captured in a study of T cells in Graves' hyperthyroidism and ophthalmopathy (dated by TCRdb to the late 2010s). For the study in its entirety: Peripheral blood samples were taken at initial diagnosis, before any treatment was given. Prospective prediction of ophthalmopathy was tested in an independent validation cohort consisting of 18 hyperthyroidism patients and approximately 16 patients who later progressed to ophthalmopathy. The approximately 98 discovery patients were randomly divided into training and test sets at a 7:3 ratio. After blood sampling, hyperthyroidism patients were treated with methimazole at a starting dose of 30 mg daily, and ophthalmopathy patients were treated with high-dose intravenous methylprednisolone. TCR Vbeta CDR3 sequencing of 140 or so peripheral blood samples (43 ophthalmopathy, approximately 80 hyperthyroidism and about 17 progressor patients) is reported in the paper. The study also compared thyroid tissue and blood T-cell repertoires from more than 5 Graves' hyperthyroidism patients. TCR V-J signatures able to tell the groups apart were searched for in a discovery cohort of around 95 patients, of whom over 40 had Graves' ophthalmopathy and around 56 had stable Graves' hyperthyroidism. Beyond this particular receptor, the publication reports: In validation, the model predicted progression to ophthalmopathy with 55% to 71% sensitivity and 72% to 85% specificity, a median of about 6 months before onset. A 13 V-J signature model separated ophthalmopathy from stable hyperthyroidism, with about 90% sensitivity and just under 84% specificity in cross-validation and 80%/75% in testing. Blood samples also contained most of the expanded thyroid clonotypes (frequency above 0.001), which suggests that blood repertoires may reflect thyroid immune responses. No statistical method was used to fix the sample size in advance, and group allocation was not hidden from the investigators.

In regard to this clonotype: Its antigen has not been determined. One base away there is no much larger clone; base qualities are not given.

Graves' hyperthyroidism was defined as stable when no progression to ophthalmopathy occurred over 18 months of follow-up. The hyperthyroidism patients were between 18 and 65 years old and newly diagnosed, with a disease duration of less than 2 months. Patients with uncontrolled infections, other autoimmune diseases, pregnancy or lactation were excluded. Clinical symptoms, serum thyroxine and TRAb, thyroid ultrasound, and orbital computed tomography formed the basis for the diagnoses. Ficoll-Paque density gradient centrifugation was used to isolate PBMCs from 10 ml of fresh peripheral blood. Total RNA was extracted with Trizol reagent, and quality was checked on an Agilent 2100 Bioanalyzer. The CDR3 contains 15 residues, cysteine and phenylalanine counted. This entry keeps only the CDR3 DNA: 45 bases, framed from base 1. CDR1 and CDR2 (SQVTM, ANQGSEA) derive from the germline V gene. Cut back by 6 bases and 0 bases, the V and J ends lie 17 bases apart.

TCR beta CDR3 regions were amplified from RNA transcripts. The first round of RT-PCR for the TCR CDR3 was performed with the HTBI primer set and the Qiagen OneStep RT-PCR kit. A second multiplex PCR round built the libraries, followed by size selection and purification. Libraries were sequenced paired-end with 100 bp reads on an Illumina HiSeq2000. The authors' pipeline ran thus. SOAPnuke was used to process the raw data, with reads discarded if the reads contained adapters or uncalled bases, had a mean Phred below 15, or lacked an exact constant-primer or identifier match. COPE v1.2.5 was used to merge the high-quality paired reads, and each unique nucleotide sequence was defined as a clonotype. Clonotypes were aligned to IMGT TRBV, TRBD and TRBJ reference segments using MiTCR v1.1. The analysis was restricted to V-J combinations with a frequency above 0.0001, which together covered approximately 99% of the repertoires. The TCS score was defined as F50 (clonal expansion) divided by E x V (chaos), with BLOSUM62-based TCRdist calculated between CDR3 peptides within each V-J. Welch's t-statistics and random forest reduced around 520 V-J features to roughly 13, which were used in a naive Bayes classifier (R e1071). TCRdb itself trimmed the public reads at Q25 with fastp, ran MiXCR and retained productive beta chains. Here each entry gathers all rows of one CDR3 protein and keeps the most common genes and DNA. The V and J calls here are based on TCRdb, not the publication. Recorded for this sample are under 350,000 distinct CDR3 sequences; approximately 22% of them occurred a single time. The top ten clones comprise 50% to 65% of the sample.

Sequences were obtained from blood. Recombination linked TRBV29-1 to TRBJ1-2, with TRBD1 tentatively as D gene (5 bases match). The receptor was derived from a woman in her fifties or sixties with Graves' hyperthyroidism. CDR3 region: CSVLGTDNTNYGYTF. The sequenced DNA: TGCAGCGTCCTAGGGACGGACAATACTAACTATGGCTACACCTTC.